These 10 T cell receptor beta chains were all obtained from the same sample, sequenced in a study of blood T cell repertoires in COVID-19. The assay was immunoSEQ multiplex PCR, and TCRdb's table has in-frame clones only and misses some. The data contain under 350,000 clones, around 87% of them singletons. Sequencing used peripheral blood. These TCRs come from an older man with acute or convalescent COVID-19.

This chain connects TRBV6-5 to TRBJ2-7; 9 bases are a match to TRBD2. CDR1 is MNHEY, CDR2 SVGAGI, per germline. V was clipped by 2 bases and J by 2 bases; unmatched bases: 4. The CDR3 length is 15 residues. The CDR3 DNA reads TGTGCCAGCAGTTACGAGCTAGCGGGGACCTACGAGCAGTACTTC. As protein: CASSYELAGTYEQYF.

This chain connects TRBV10-1 to TRBJ2-2; 8 positions agree with TRBD2. The length of the CDR3 is 14 residues. With 8 bases clipped from V and 5 bases from J, the junction kept 7 bases outside the gene matches. Germline-derived CDR1 and CDR2 are WNHNN and SYGVQD (reference sequence). CDR3 in amino acids: CASFSGGNTGELFF. CDR3 in DNA: TGCGCCAGCTTCAGCGGGGGCAATACCGGGGAGCTGTTTTTT.

The chain is built from TRBV7-8 and TRBJ2-2, with TRBD1 as a possible D gene (6 bases). Germline CDR1 SGHVS, CDR2 FQNEAQ. This CDR3 is built from 17 residues. Trimming pared 3 bases from V and 4 bases from J, leaving 18 bases between. CDR3 sequence: CASSFSGQPRFTGELFF. DNA for the CDR3: TGTGCCAGCAGCTTTTCAGGACAGCCAAGGTTCACCGGGGAGCTGTTTTTT.

The J gene is TRBJ1-6, the V gene TRBV4-2; a weak D match, TRBD1 (5 bases). The ends were cut back, 4 bases at V and 8 bases at J, with 18 bases in the middle. CDR1 LGHNA and CDR2 YNFKEQ come from the germline V gene. The CDR3 length is 16 residues. The CDR3 DNA is TGTGCCAGCAGCCCTCAAGCAGGGAGGTTGGATTCACCCCTCCACTTT. Amino acid sequence: CASSPQAGRLDSPLHF.

This clone appeared a single time. The J gene is TRBJ2-1, the V gene TRBV6-2 or TRBV6-3; TRBD2 aligns across 14 bases. The junction had 17 bases not matched to a gene; V was cut back by 4 bases and J by 9 bases. The V gene's germline CDR1 is MNHEY and CDR2 SVGEGT. CDR3 size: 19 residues. CDR3 sequence (DNA): TGTGCCAGCAGTTCCGTCCCGGGACTAGCGGGAGTGGTCAGGGGTGAGCAGTTCTTC. Its translation: CASSSVPGLAGVVRGEQFF.

V gene TRBV28 combines with J gene TRBJ1-5; the match to TRBD1 covers 8 bases. J lost 2 bases, V lost 7 bases, and 4 bases had no gene match. Germline CDR1 and CDR2: MDHEN and SYDVKM. The length of the CDR3 is 14 residues. CDR3 nucleotide sequence: TGTGCCAGCATCCTGGACAGGGGCAATCAGCCCCAGCATTTT. It yields the protein CASILDRGNQPQHF.

The chain is built from TRBV9 and TRBJ2-3, with 7 bases matching TRBD2. The germline gives CDR1 SGDLS, CDR2 YYNGEE. There are 15 residues in the CDR3. V lost 0 bases to trimming and J lost 0 bases; unmatched junction nucleotides: 1. In DNA, the CDR3 is TGTGCCAGCAGCGTAGGGCGGGGGAGCACAGATACGCAGTATTTT. Protein: CASSVGRGSTDTQYF.

The rearrangement joins TRBV11-2 to TRBJ2-2; the match to TRBD1 covers 9 bases. The CDR3 length is 17 residues. Germline values: CDR1 SGHAT, CDR2 FQNNGV. The junction had 9 bases not matched to a gene; V was cut back by 2 bases and J by 5 bases. The CDR3 loop reads CASSLSRDRAITGELFF. For the CDR3, the DNA is TGTGCCAGCAGCTTAAGCCGGGACAGGGCAATAACCGGGGAGCTGTTTTTT.

The CDR3 spells CASTRRGEQYF. The CDR3 region has the DNA TGTGCCAGCACCCGCCGGGGCGAGCAGTACTTC. The rearrangement uses TRBV7-9 and TRBJ2-7, with D possibly being TRBD2 (5 bases). The CDR3 runs to 11 residues. Germline V gives CDR1 SEHNR, CDR2 FQNEAQ (reference sequence). V lost 7 bases, J lost 6 bases, and 10 bases lay in between.

J is TRBJ1-1 and V is TRBV7-8; tentatively, D is TRBD1 (5 bases). Between the trimmed V and J ends, which lost 2 bases and 7 bases, there was a span of 14 bases. The CDR3 extends over 14 amino acids. Germline V gene data show CDR1 as SGHVS and CDR2 as FQNEAQ. CDR3 sequence (DNA): TGTGCCAGCAGCTTAAGGCAGGGAACGAGTGAAGCTTTCTTT. The encoded protein is CASSLRQGTSEAFF.